The 17 T cell receptor beta chains below were found in one sample sequenced in a study of control samples from healthy donors and cancer patients. The assay was immunoSEQ multiplex PCR, and TCRdb's table has in-frame clones only and misses some. The sample has under 150,000 clones, 80% to 90% seen once. Input material: blood. The receptors shown here come from a man in his forties in good health.

This clone was seen only a few times. The chain is built from TRBV11-3 and TRBJ2-1; 7 bases fit TRBD2. V was pared by 6 bases and J by 5 bases, with 13 bases of the junction left unmatched. The CDR3 is 16 amino acids. Germline loops: CDR1 SGHNT, CDR2 YENEEA. The CDR3 region is CASSTPPGGTNNEQFF. In nucleotides, the CDR3 is TGTGCCAGCAGTACCCCGCCCGGGGGGACGAACAATGAGCAGTTCTTC. The full variable domain, with the rest looked up from reference TRBV11-3 and TRBJ2-1, is EAGVVQSPRYKIIEKKQPVAFWCNPISGHNTLYWYLQNLGQGPELLIRYENEEAVDDSQLPKDRFSAERLKGVDSTLKIQPAELGDSAVYLCASSTPPGGTNNEQFFGPGTRLTVL.

V is TRBV6-5 and J is TRBJ2-7; D call uncertain. V lost 0 bases and J 2 bases, leaving 11 bases between the germline ends. This CDR3 has 15 residues. Germline lookup yields CDR1 MNHEY and CDR2 SVGAGI. The CDR3 loop reads CASSYSQSSTYEQYF. The CDR3 DNA reads as TGTGCCAGCAGTTACTCGCAGAGTTCTACCTACGAGCAGTACTTC.

The chain employs TRBV24-1 and TRBJ2-7; no reliable D call. Trimming removed 5 bases at V and 5 bases at J, with 9 bases between. The CDR3 length is 12 residues. The germline V gene encodes CDR1 KGHDR and CDR2 SFDVKD. CDR3 sequence (DNA): TGTGCCACCAGTGTAGACACCCACGAGCAGTACTTC. Translating gives CATSVDTHEQYF.

The J gene is TRBJ2-5, the V gene TRBV9, with D possibly being TRBD2 (6 bases). The CDR3 length is 14 residues. Trimming shortened V by 4 bases and J by 8 bases, and 18 bases separated the two germline ends. Germline V gene lookup returns CDR1 SGDLS and CDR2 YYNGEE. CDR3: CASSPRGQGGTQYF. DNA for the CDR3: TGTGCCAGCAGCCCCCGTGGTCAGGGAGGTACCCAGTACTTC.

The gene calls are TRBV18 and TRBJ2-5; 15 bases align to TRBD2. Trimming took 4 bases from V and 2 from J; bases not matched to a gene: 14. This CDR3 is 20 amino acids long. Germline V gene lookup returns CDR1 KGHSH and CDR2 LQKENI. For the CDR3, the DNA is TGTGCCAGCTCACTCAGCCCGGGACTAGCGGGGGGCACGATACAAGAGACCCAGTACTTC. Its translation is CASSLSPGLAGGTIQETQYF.

V gene TRBV6-4 combines with J gene TRBJ2-6; perhaps D is TRBD1 or TRBD2 (5 bases each). The CDR3 has 15 residues. Looked up from germline, CDR1 is MRHNA and CDR2 is SNTAGT. V lost 0 bases and J 2 bases, leaving 5 bases between the germline ends. This CDR3 reads CASSDSGAGANVLTF. The CDR3 region has the DNA TGTGCCAGCAGTGACTCGGGGGCTGGGGCCAACGTCCTGACTTTC.

J is TRBJ1-1 and V is TRBV20-1, with unresolved D. V shed 3 bases and J shed 10 bases, with 12 bases lying between them. Germline V gene sequence: CDR1 DFQATT, CDR2 SNEGSKA (reference sequence). This CDR3 comprises 11 residues. The CDR3 protein is CSARGFGRAFF. CDR3 DNA sequence: TGCAGTGCTAGGGGATTCGGGCGAGCTTTCTTT.

This sequence joins TRBV19 and TRBJ2-7; 8 nucleotides match TRBD1. The CDR3 length is 14 residues. Germline CDR1 reads LNHDA; CDR2 reads SQIVND (reference sequence). The V and J ends lost 5 bases and 4 bases, in that order; junction bases with no gene match: 7. The CDR3 region is CASSPGQVTYEQYF. The DNA of the CDR3 is TGTGCCAGTAGTCCGGGACAGGTGACGTACGAGCAGTACTTC.

This chain links TRBV6-1 with TRBJ1-2, with D perhaps TRBD1 (6 bases). The CDR3 covers 13 residues. CDR1 and CDR2 from the germline V gene are MNHNS and SASEGT. The V end was cut by 1 base, the J end by 4 bases, with 7 bases between. The CDR3 coding sequence is TGTGCCAGCAGTGAAGTGACAGGCTATGGCTACACCTTC. It yields the protein CASSEVTGYGYTF.

The chain recombines TRBV30 with TRBJ1-2, with 9 nucleotides matching TRBD1. After removal of 8 bases from V and 4 bases from J, the junction contained 8 bases not matched to a gene. The length of the CDR3 is 13 residues. Germline V gene lookup returns CDR1 GTSNPN and CDR2 SVGIG (reference sequence). In DNA, the CDR3 is TGTGCCGGGAACAGGGGGCCTGCCTATGGCTACACCTTC. Protein product: CAGNRGPAYGYTF. Full variable domain (remainder filled in from reference TRBV30 and TRBJ1-2): SQTIHQWPATLVQPVGSPLSLECTVEGTSNPNLYWYRQAAGRGLQLLFYSVGIGQISSEVPQNLSASRPQDRQFILSSKKLLLSDSGFYLCAGNRGPAYGYTFGSGTRLTVV.

The rearrangement uses TRBV4-3 and TRBJ1-2; TRBD1 matches at 7 bases. This CDR3 spans 15 amino acids. Germline CDR1 is LGHNA and CDR2 is YSLEER. Losses at the gene ends were 3 bases for V and 4 bases for J; bases not matched to a gene: 8. CDR3 amino acids: CASSQEDRRSYGYTF. CDR3 nucleotide sequence: TGCGCCAGCAGCCAGGAGGACAGGCGGTCCTATGGCTACACCTTC.

The chain recombines TRBV5-6 with TRBJ2-3; TRBD2 agrees at 9 bases. There are 15 residues in the CDR3. Germline CDR1 is SGHDT and CDR2 is YYEEEE. V was pared by 7 bases and J by 2 bases, with 8 bases of the junction left unmatched. The CDR3 nucleotides read TGTGCCAGCCGGGTAATAGCGGGGGACACAGATACGCAGTATTTT. Its translation is CASRVIAGDTDTQYF.

This sequence joins TRBV5-4 and TRBJ1-2; a possible D gene is TRBD1 (6 bases). The germline gives CDR1 SGHNT, CDR2 YYREEE (reference sequence). CDR3 length: 14 residues. V dropped 0 bases and J dropped 4 bases, with 10 bases sitting between them. CDR3 in amino acids: CASSLALTGYGYTF. CDR3 sequence (DNA): TGTGCCAGCAGCTTGGCCCTGACAGGCTATGGCTACACCTTC.

This clone has more than one count but fewer than ten. The chain recombines TRBV6-6 with TRBJ2-3, with D hard to call. Germline-derived CDR1 and CDR2 are MNHNY and SVGAGI (reference sequence). The CDR3 loop spans 11 amino acids. The V end was cut by 7 bases, the J end by 6 bases, with 8 bases between. Written as DNA, the CDR3 is TGTGCCAGCAAAACGCAGGATACGCAGTATTTT. This codes for CASKTQDTQYF.

The chain combines TRBV29-1 with TRBJ1-3, with unresolved D. The V end was cut by 4 bases, the J end by 6 bases, with 13 bases between. CDR3 length equals 13 residues. The germline V gene encodes CDR1 SQVTM and CDR2 ANQGSEA. The CDR3 loop is CSVAVQPSNTIYF. DNA for the CDR3: TGCAGCGTTGCGGTTCAGCCTTCAAACACCATATATTTT.

This chain links TRBV7-9 with TRBJ1-1; weak D call: TRBD1 (5 bases). This CDR3 has 15 amino acids. The V gene lost 2 bases and the J gene lost 4 bases, with 14 bases spanning the gap. Germline assignment: CDR1 SEHNR and CDR2 FQNEAQ (reference sequence). CDR3 in amino acids: CASSLLGGGSTEAFF. The CDR3 region has the DNA TGTGCCAGCAGCTTATTGGGGGGTGGGAGCACTGAAGCTTTCTTT.

This sequence joins TRBV15 and TRBJ2-3, with TRBD2 identical over 14 bases. This CDR3 spans 18 amino acids. Germline V CDR1 and CDR2: LNHNV, YYDKDF (reference sequence). With 0 bases clipped from V and 4 bases from J, the junction kept 6 bases outside the gene matches. CDR3: CATSRDGLAGGGADTQYF. The CDR3 nucleotides read TGTGCCACCAGCAGAGACGGACTAGCGGGGGGAGGCGCAGATACGCAGTATTTT.